The present T cell receptor beta chain was sequenced within a study of OX40 agonist ivuxolimab in advanced cancers. Study as a whole: Treatment of patients was with ivuxolimab, an agonistic anti-OX40 (CD134) antibody. Melanoma, hepatocellular carcinoma, head and neck or renal cell cancer occurred in dose-escalation patients.

Sequencing was performed with immunoSEQ multiplex PCR; in TCRdb, only in-frame clones are kept and a portion is missing. The top ten hold approximately 2.3% of the sample, which has about 77,000 clones, 85% to 90% seen once. With respect to this clone: Its antigen is still unknown.

Overall study findings and caveats: Normalized T-cell clonal expansion was also low in some nonresponders. Averaging showed that CD8+ T cells had more expanded clones than CD4+ did.

The CDR3 is 15 amino acids. CDR1 MDHEN and CDR2 SYDVKM come from the germline V gene. Trimming left V 7 bases short and J 4 bases short, with 19 bases between. This TCR was recovered from an adult with an advanced solid tumor such as melanoma, head and neck, liver or kidney cancer. This chain joins TRBV28 and TRBJ1-1; D is perhaps TRBD1 (6 bases). This material consisted of CD4+ or CD8+ T cells sorted from blood, taken in a trial of the OX40 agonist ivuxolimab. The CDR3 region is CASIEGGDGGTEAFF. For the CDR3, the DNA is TGTGCCAGCATTGAGGGGGGGGATGGTGGCACTGAAGCTTTCTTT.